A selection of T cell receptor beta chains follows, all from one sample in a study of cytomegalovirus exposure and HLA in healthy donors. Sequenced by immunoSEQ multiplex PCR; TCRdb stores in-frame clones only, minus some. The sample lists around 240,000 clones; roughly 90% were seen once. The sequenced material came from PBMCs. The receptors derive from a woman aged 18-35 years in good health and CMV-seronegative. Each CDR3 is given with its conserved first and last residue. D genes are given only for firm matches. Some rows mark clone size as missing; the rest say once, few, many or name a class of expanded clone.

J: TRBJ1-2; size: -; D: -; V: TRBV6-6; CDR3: CASSYVKQGEDGYTF; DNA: TGTGCCAGCAGTTACGTCAAACAGGGTGAGGATGGCTACACCTTC
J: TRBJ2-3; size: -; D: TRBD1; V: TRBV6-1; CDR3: CASSMDRVDTQYF; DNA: TGTGCCAGCAGTATGGACAGGGTAGATACGCAGTATTTT
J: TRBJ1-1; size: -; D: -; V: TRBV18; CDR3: CASSPPLEPNTEAFF; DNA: TGTGCCAGCTCACCACCGCTGGAGCCGAACACTGAAGCTTTCTTT
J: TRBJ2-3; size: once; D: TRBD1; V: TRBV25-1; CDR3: CASSPGTEREDTQYF; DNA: TGTGCCAGCAGCCCCGGGACAGAAAGAGAAGATACGCAGTATTTT
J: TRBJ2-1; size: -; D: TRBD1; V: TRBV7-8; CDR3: CASSLPTGTGRGSLYNEQFF; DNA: TGTGCCAGCAGCTTACCGACGGGGACAGGGAGGGGTTCGTTATACAATGAGCAGTTCTTC
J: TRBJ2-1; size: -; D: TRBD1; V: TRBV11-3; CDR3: CASSLGGTVTEEQFF; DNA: TGTGCCAGCAGCTTAGGAGGGACAGTGACTGAAGAGCAGTTCTTC
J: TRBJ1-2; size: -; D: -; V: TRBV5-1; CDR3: CASSLFNLGRKDYTF; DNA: TGCGCCAGCAGCTTGTTTAACTTGGGGAGGAAGGACTACACCTTC
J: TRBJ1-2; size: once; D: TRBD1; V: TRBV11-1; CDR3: CASSWDRGDYGYTF; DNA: TGTGCCAGCAGCTGGGACAGGGGTGACTATGGCTACACCTTC
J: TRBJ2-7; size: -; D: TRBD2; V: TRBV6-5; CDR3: CALRGTSSYEQYF; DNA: TGTGCCTTGCGCGGGACTAGTTCCTACGAGCAGTACTTC
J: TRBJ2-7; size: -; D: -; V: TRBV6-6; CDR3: CASSYQGRYEQYF; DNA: TGTGCCAGCAGTTACCAGGGCCGCTACGAGCAGTACTTC
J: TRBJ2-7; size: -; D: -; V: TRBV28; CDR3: CASRIGRYEQYF; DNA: TGTGCCAGCAGGATTGGGCGATACGAGCAGTACTTC
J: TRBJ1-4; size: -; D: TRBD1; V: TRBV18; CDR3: CASSLGQGNEKLFF; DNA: TGTGCCAGCTCACTAGGACAGGGGAATGAAAAACTGTTTTTT
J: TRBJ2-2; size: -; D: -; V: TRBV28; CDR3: CASSPDRTATGELFF; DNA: TGTGCCAGCAGTCCCGACCGGACAGCCACCGGGGAGCTGTTTTTT
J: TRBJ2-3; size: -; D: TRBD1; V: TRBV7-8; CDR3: CASSRQGATDTQYF; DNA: TGTGCCAGCAGCCGACAGGGTGCGACAGATACGCAGTATTTT
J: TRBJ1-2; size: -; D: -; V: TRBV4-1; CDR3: CASSLLGEGRGYGYTF; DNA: TGCGCCAGCAGCCTACTAGGGGAGGGGAGAGGCTATGGCTACACCTTC
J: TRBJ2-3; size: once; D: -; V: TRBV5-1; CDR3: CASRRGVSTDTQYF; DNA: TGCGCCAGCAGGCGCGGGGTCAGCACAGATACGCAGTATTTT
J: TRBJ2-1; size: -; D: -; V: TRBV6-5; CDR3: CASSYGGGPNEQFF; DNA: TGTGCCAGCAGTTACGGCGGGGGCCCCAATGAGCAGTTCTTC
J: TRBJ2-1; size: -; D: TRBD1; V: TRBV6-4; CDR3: CASVKVGTGARDGQFF; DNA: TGTGCCAGCGTAAAGGTGGGGACAGGGGCTCGTGACGGGCAGTTCTTC
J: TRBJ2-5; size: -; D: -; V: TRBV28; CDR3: CASSYSNQETQYF; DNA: TGTGCCAGCAGTTACAGTAACCAAGAGACCCAGTACTTC
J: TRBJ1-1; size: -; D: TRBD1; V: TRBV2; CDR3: CASSAGQGADTEAFF; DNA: TGTGCCAGCAGTGCGGGACAGGGGGCCGACACTGAAGCTTTCTTT
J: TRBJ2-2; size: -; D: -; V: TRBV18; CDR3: CASSPFFTGELFF; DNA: TGTGCCAGCTCACCATTCTTCACCGGGGAGCTGTTTTTT
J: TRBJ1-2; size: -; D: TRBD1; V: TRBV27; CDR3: CASSLHPGQRLYGYTF; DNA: TGTGCCAGCAGTCTTCATCCGGGACAGAGACTCTATGGCTACACCTTC
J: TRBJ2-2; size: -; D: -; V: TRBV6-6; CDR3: CATTPPADTGELFF; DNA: TGTGCCACAACCCCCCCAGCGGACACCGGGGAGCTGTTTTTT
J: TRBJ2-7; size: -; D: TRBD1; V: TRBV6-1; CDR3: CASRLTGNLNEQYF; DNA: TGTGCCAGCAGATTGACAGGGAACCTCAACGAGCAGTACTTC
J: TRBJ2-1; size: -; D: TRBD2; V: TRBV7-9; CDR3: CASSSSGGLYNEQFF; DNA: TGTGCCAGCAGCTCTAGCGGGGGGCTATACAATGAGCAGTTCTTC
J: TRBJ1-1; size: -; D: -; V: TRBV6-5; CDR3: CASSTPTATNTEAFF; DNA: TGTGCCAGCAGTACCCCGACAGCTACGAACACTGAAGCTTTCTTT
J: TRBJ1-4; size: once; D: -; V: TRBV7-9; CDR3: CASSDPNRAANEKLFF; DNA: TGTGCCAGCAGCGACCCGAACAGGGCGGCTAATGAAAAACTGTTTTTT
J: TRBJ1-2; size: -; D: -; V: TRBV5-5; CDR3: CASSFSAGLSDYGYTF; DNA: TGTGCCAGCAGCTTCTCGGCAGGGTTGAGTGACTATGGCTACACCTTC
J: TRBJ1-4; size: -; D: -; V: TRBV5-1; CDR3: CASSLGFEGMTNEKLFF; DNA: TGCGCCAGCAGCTTAGGGTTTGAGGGAATGACTAATGAAAAACTGTTTTTT
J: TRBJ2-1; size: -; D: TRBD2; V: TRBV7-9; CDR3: CASSLLRGGHEQFF; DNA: TGTGCCAGCAGCTTATTGCGGGGGGGCCATGAGCAGTTCTTC
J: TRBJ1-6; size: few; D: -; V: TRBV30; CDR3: CAWSSLKLTALHF; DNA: TGTGCCTGGAGTAGCCTTAAGTTGACTGCCCTCCACTTT
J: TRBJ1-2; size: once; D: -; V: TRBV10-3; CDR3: CAISESKGGYGYTF; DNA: TGTGCCATCAGTGAGTCTAAAGGGGGCTATGGCTACACCTTC
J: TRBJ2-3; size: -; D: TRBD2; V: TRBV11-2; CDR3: CASSFTSGGSTDTQYF; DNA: TGTGCCAGCAGCTTTACTAGCGGGGGTAGCACAGATACGCAGTATTTT
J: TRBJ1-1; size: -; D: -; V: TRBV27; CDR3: CASSLRGPDTEAFF; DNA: TGTGCCAGCAGTCTCAGGGGTCCCGACACTGAAGCTTTCTTT
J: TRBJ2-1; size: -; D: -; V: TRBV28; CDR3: CASSPVYGRRGNEQFF; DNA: TGTGCCAGCAGCCCAGTTTACGGCCGCCGGGGGAATGAGCAGTTCTTC